This T cell receptor beta chain stems from a study of blood T cell repertoires in COVID-19. In the study overall: Whether acute or convalescent, the COVID-19 samples came from the United States, Italy and Spain. From T cells, B-cell-depleted T cells, or PBMCs came the material, which was cDNA or gDNA.

In the source study's methods: Nucleated cell counts were estimated from reference gene primer amplification. Libraries were prepared by immunoSEQ multiplex PCR; TCRdb keeps only in-frame clonotypes and omits some of them. Clone size and V and J calls were adopted from that table, with D and trimming inferred from the DNA. The sample holds a few hundred thousand clones, 70% to 90% seen once. The sample consisted of peripheral blood. This clonotype was sampled from a human donor in a cohort sampled during active COVID-19.

CDR3 amino acids: CASSLWGATYNEQFF. DNA for the CDR3: TGTGCCAGCAGCTTATGGGGAGCTACCTACAATGAGCAGTTCTTC. This sequence joins TRBV7-8 and TRBJ2-1, with D perhaps TRBD2 (5 bases). Trimming removed 2 bases from V and 2 bases from J, with 10 bases in between. Germline values: CDR1 SGHVS, CDR2 FQNEAQ. The CDR3 has 15 residues.